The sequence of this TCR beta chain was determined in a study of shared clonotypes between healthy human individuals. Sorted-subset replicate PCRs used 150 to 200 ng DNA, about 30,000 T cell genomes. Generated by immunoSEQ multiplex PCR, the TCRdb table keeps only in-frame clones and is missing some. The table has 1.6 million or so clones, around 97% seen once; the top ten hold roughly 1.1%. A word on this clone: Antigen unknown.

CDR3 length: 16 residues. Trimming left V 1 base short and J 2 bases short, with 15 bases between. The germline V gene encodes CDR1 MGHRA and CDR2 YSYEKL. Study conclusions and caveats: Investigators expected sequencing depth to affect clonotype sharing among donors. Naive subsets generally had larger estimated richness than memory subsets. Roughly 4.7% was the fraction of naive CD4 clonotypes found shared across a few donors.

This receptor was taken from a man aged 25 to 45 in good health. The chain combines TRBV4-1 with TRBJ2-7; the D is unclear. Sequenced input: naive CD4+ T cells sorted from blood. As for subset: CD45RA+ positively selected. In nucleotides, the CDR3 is TGCGCCAGCAGCCAAGGCTACGGCCAGTCGACCTACGAGCAGTACTTC. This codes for CASSQGYGQSTYEQYF.